Listed below are T cell receptor beta chains from one sample, sequenced in a study of tumor-infiltrating lymphocytes in primary liver carcinoma. MiXCR, applied by TCRdb to the multiplex PCR reads, yields one record per CDR3 protein. The data hold fewer than 110,000 distinct CDR3 sequences, with around 71% observed a single time. Sequencing input: liver tumor tissue from sampling region 2. All receptors derive from a woman aged 60-75 years with primary liver carcinoma and hepatitis B virus infection. The CDR3 runs from the conserved cysteine through the conserved F or W. D genes are given only for firm matches. Clone sizes are given selectively: once, few, many, or a class where the clone is expanded.

>TRBJ2-3|TRBD2|TRBV5-4|-
CASSLSGRGCTDTQYF
TGTGCCAGCAGCCTGAGCGGGAGGGGTTGCACAGATACGCAGTATTTT
>TRBJ2-7|-|TRBV10-2|few
CASRALESVNEQYF
TGTGCCAGCAGGGCCCTCGAGTCCGTGAATGAGCAGTACTTC
>TRBJ1-2|-|TRBV10-3|many
CAISEGQEDGYTF
TGTGCCATCAGTGAGGGGCAGGAAGATGGCTACACCTTC
>TRBJ2-6|-|TRBV5-5|few
CASSMSGVGANVLTF
TGTGCCAGCAGTATGTCGGGGGTTGGGGCCAACGTCCTGACTTTC
>TRBJ2-7|-|TRBV2|-
CACSERGSYEQCF
TGTGCCTGCAGTGAAAGAGGTTCCTACGAGCAGTGCTTC
>TRBJ2-1|TRBD1|TRBV18|-
CASSPGQPGNEQFF
TGTGCCAGCTCACCGGGACAGCCCGGGAATGAGCAGTTCTTC
>TRBJ2-7|-|TRBV29-1|medium-sized
CSVGGGSYEQYF
TGCAGCGTCGGGGGAGGCTCCTACGAGCAGTACTTC
>TRBJ2-3|-|TRBV28|-
CASQATDTQYF
TGTGCCAGTCAGGCCACAGATACGCAGTATTTT
>TRBJ2-7|-|TRBV6-5|many
CASRSSYEQYF
TGTGCCAGCAGGTCCTCCTACGAGCAGTACTTC
>TRBJ2-2|TRBD2|TRBV4-1|-
CASSQGTSGVGELFF
TGCGCCAGCAGCCAGGGGACTAGCGGGGTCGGGGAGCTGTTTTTT
>TRBJ2-7|TRBD1|TRBV20-1|-
CSARVEQGVSYEQYF
TGCAGTGCTAGAGTTGAGCAGGGGGTGTCCTACGAGCAGTACTTC
>TRBJ2-2|-|TRBV7-9|-
CGSSSGLTNTGELFF
TGTGGCAGCAGCTCGGGACTCACGAACACCGGGGAGCTGTTTTTT
>TRBJ2-1|TRBD2|TRBV6-5|-
CVSSLSGSGSYNEQFF
TGTGTCAGCAGTTTGTCGGGTAGCGGGTCCTACAATGAGCAGTTCTTC
>TRBJ1-2|-|TRBV7-9|many
CASSLRGEGYTF
TGTGCCAGCAGCTTACGTGGTGAGGGCTACACCTTC
>TRBJ2-7|TRBD2|TRBV11-2|-
CASGLAGQPSYEQYF
TGTGCCAGTGGCTTAGCGGGACAACCCTCCTACGAGCAGTACTTC
>TRBJ2-1|-|TRBV11-2|-
CASSLPGNSERSEQFF
TGTGCCAGCAGCCTCCCTGGCAATAGTGAGAGAAGTGAGCAGTTCTTC
>TRBJ2-7|TRBD2|TRBV6-5|-
CARSKLAGVYDQYF
TGTGCCAGGAGTAAACTAGCGGGAGTTTACGATCAGTACTTC
>TRBJ2-7|-|TRBV5-1|-
CASSPEFFQTYEQYF
TGCGCCAGCAGCCCAGAGTTCTTCCAGACCTACGAGCAGTACTTC
>TRBJ1-1|TRBD1|TRBV29-1|-
CSTQGTVMNTEAFF
TGTAGCACACAAGGGACAGTAATGAACACTGAAGCTTTCTTT
>TRBJ2-3|TRBD1|TRBV30|-
CAWSADRGVSRAFTGTQYF
TGTGCCTGGAGTGCGGACAGGGGAGTTTCTCGGGCATTCACAGGTACGCAGTATTTT
>TRBJ1-5|TRBD1|TRBV5-1|-
CASSLGTGGGNQLQHF
TGCGCCAGCAGCTTGGGGACAGGGGGCGGCAATCAGCTCCAGCATTTT
>TRBJ2-1|-|TRBV29-1|-
CRVDRGNEQFF
TGCAGAGTTGACCGGGGGAATGAGCAGTTCTTC
>TRBJ1-5|-|TRBV6-5|many
CASSPFTGFSQPQHF
TGTGCCAGCAGCCCCTTCACGGGTTTTTCTCAGCCCCAGCATTTT
>TRBJ2-5|-|TRBV5-5|many
CASSLLTEETQYF
TGTGCCAGCAGCTTGTTAACTGAGGAGACCCAGTACTTC
>TRBJ2-1|-|TRBV10-2|many
CASGRGVSGNEQFF
TGCGCCAGCGGCCGTGGGGTCTCGGGGAATGAGCAGTTCTTC
>TRBJ1-2|-|TRBV7-9|-
CASSLSPAVGHTF
TGTGCCAGCAGCTTAAGTCCAGCTGTGGGCCACACCTTC
>TRBJ2-1|-|TRBV11-2|-
CVSSLDPRGGGQFF
TGTGTCAGCAGCTTAGACCCCAGGGGGGGTGGGCAGTTCTTC
>TRBJ2-5|TRBD2|TRBV18|-
CASSPGLAETQYF
TGTGCCAGCTCACCAGGACTAGCGGAGACCCAGTACTTC
>TRBJ2-2|-|TRBV11-1|-
CANRPSLDTGELLF
TGTGCCAACAGACCGAGCCTTGACACTGGGGAGCTGTTATTT
>TRBJ2-1|-|TRBV30|-
CAWSVVEEDKCARSSYNEQFF
TGTGCCTGGAGTGTGGTTGAGGAGGACAAGTGTGCACGGAGCTCCTACAATGAGCAGTTCTTC
>TRBJ1-5|TRBD1|TRBV6-5|many
CASSPSGQGAGKPQHF
TGTGCCAGCAGTCCTTCCGGACAGGGGGCTGGGAAGCCCCAGCATTTT
>TRBJ2-7|TRBD2|TRBV10-3|-
CAISTKPGLAGNWQYF
TGTGCCATCAGTACCAAACCGGGACTAGCGGGAAACTGGCAGTACTTC
>TRBJ2-5|-|TRBV28|-
CASSLGLGKTQYF
TGTGCCAGCAGTTTAGGCTTGGGGAAGACCCAGTACTTC
>TRBJ2-7|TRBD1|TRBV10-3|few
CAISTGASYEQYF
TGTGCCATCAGTACAGGGGCTTCCTACGAGCAGTACTTC
>TRBJ2-1|TRBD1|TRBV28|-
CATKETGDGLFNNEQFF
TGTGCCACCAAAGAAACAGGGGACGGGCTTTTTAACAATGAGCAGTTCTTC
>TRBJ2-7|-|TRBV29-1|-
CSALSGYELYF
TGCAGCGCCCTCTCAGGGTACGAGTTGTACTTC
>TRBJ2-1|-|TRBV12-3/TRBV12-4|-
CASSLEETSLNEQFF
TGTGCCAGCAGTTTAGAGGAGACATCCTTGAATGAGCAGTTCTTC
>TRBJ2-7|TRBD2|TRBV7-9|many
CASSLREKNYEQYF
TGTGCCAGCAGCTTGCGGGAGAAGAACTACGAGCAGTACTTC
>TRBJ1-3|TRBD1|TRBV11-2|-
CASSSRPDRGPYSGNTIYF
TGTGCCAGCAGCTCACGTCCGGACAGGGGACCATACTCTGGAAACACCATATATTTT
>TRBJ1-6|-|TRBV7-3|-
CTSSLGLDSPIHF
TGTACCAGCAGTCTTGGTTTAGATTCACCCATCCACTTT